The 4 T cell receptor beta chains in this list originate from one sample, sequenced in a study of breast tumors, draining lymph nodes, adjacent tissues. TCRdb re-analysed the multiplex PCR reads in MiXCR, keeping a single row per CDR3 protein. The sample lists 75,000 to 100,000 distinct CDR3 sequences, roughly a fifth occurring once. Samples came from axillary lymph nodes draining the breast cancer. Sequencing was carried out using axillary lymph node tissue. The receptors were sampled from a female donor with breast cancer. Some clones in this sample may be carry-over from other donors' samples.

On this clonotype: Since a much larger clone is just one base distant, this may be a read error. The chain has TRBV19 and TRBJ1-5; 8 bases line up with TRBD1. Germline CDR1 LNHDA, CDR2 SQIVND (reference sequence). CDR3 length: 16 residues. CDR3 amino acids: CASRDSQGALGQLQHF. The CDR3 coding sequence is TGTGCCAGTAGAGACTCCCAGGGGGCGTTGGGTCAGCTCCAGCATTTT.

This clonotype was detected only a few times. V gene TRBV27 combines with J gene TRBJ1-6; the match to TRBD1 covers 8 bases. Trimming cost V 3 bases and J 5 bases; bases outside gene matches: 3. The CDR3 extends over 15 amino acids. Germline-derived CDR1 and CDR2 are MNHEY and SMNVEV (reference sequence). The CDR3 loop is CASSFGQGDNSPLHF. In DNA form, the CDR3 reads TGTGCCAGCAGTTTCGGACAGGGTGATAATTCACCCCTCCACTTT.

This clonotype was observed a few times. The chain recombines TRBV28 with TRBJ1-2; 7 positions agree with TRBD1. V was clipped by 2 bases and J by 6 bases; unmatched bases: 3. CDR1 and CDR2 (germline): MDHEN, SYDVKM. The CDR3 totals 13 residues. CDR3 in amino acids: CASSLMQGDGYTF. The CDR3 bases are TGTGCCAGCAGTTTAATGCAGGGGGATGGCTACACCTTC.

This clonotype was counted many times. V and J are TRBV20-1 and TRBJ2-7; no clear D gene. Trimming took off 1 base at V and 1 base at J, with 8 bases between the two ends. The germline V gene encodes CDR1 DFQATT and CDR2 SNEGSKA (reference sequence). This CDR3 has 13 residues. Here the CDR3 DNA reads TGCAGTGCTAGAGTGGCTAGGTCCTACGAGCAGTACTTC. Protein: CSARVARSYEQYF.